These T cell receptor beta chains were read from a single sample in a study of post-analysis software for immune sequencing data. TCRdb called the PCR reads again in MiXCR, with one record for every CDR3 protein. Altogether hundreds of thousands of distinct CDR3 sequences are present, roughly half being singletons, with the ten largest covering around 4.5%. Input material: blood. The receptors here all came from a girl aged 10-17 years with multiple sclerosis. CDR3s include the opening cysteine and the closing phenylalanine or tryptophan. D genes are given only for firm matches. Part of the rows lack a size; the others show once, few, many or a class for expanded clones.

>.|TRBJ2-5|TRBV7-3|.
CASSSSRGETHYF
TGTGCCAGCAGCTCATCCAGGGGGGAGACCCACTACTTC
>few|TRBJ2-7|TRBV14|.
CASSLGSGTFTYEQYF
TGTGCCAGCAGCCTGGGCTCCGGGACATTCACCTACGAGCAGTACTTC
>.|TRBJ2-2|TRBV18|.
CASSPPDKVTGELFF
TGTGCCAGCTCACCACCGGATAAGGTCACCGGGGAGCTGTTTTTT
>.|TRBJ2-1|TRBV7-6|TRBD2
CASSSQTSQDTEQFF
TGTGCCAGCAGCTCCCAGACTAGCCAAGACACTGAGCAGTTCTTC
>.|TRBJ1-2|TRBV5-1|.
CASSLEGRRDYGYTF
TGCGCCAGCAGCTTGGAGGGTAGGAGGGACTATGGCTACACCTTC
>.|TRBJ2-1|TRBV19|.
CASSSTGGLYNEQFF
TGTGCCAGTAGTTCTACCGGGGGGCTCTACAATGAGCAGTTCTTC
>.|TRBJ2-3|TRBV6-1|.
CASSDRSRGDTQYF
TGTGCCAGCAGTGATCGGTCCAGAGGGGATACGCAGTATTTT
>many|TRBJ1-1|TRBV18|.
CASSPLVNTEAFF
TGCGCCAGCAGCCCCCTAGTGAACACTGAAGCTTTCTTT
>few|TRBJ2-1|TRBV7-3|.
CASSFLVANEQFF
TGTGCCAGCAGCTTCCTAGTTGCTAATGAGCAGTTCTTC
>few|TRBJ2-7|TRBV4-1|TRBD2
CASSQVVAGDEQYF
TGCGCCAGCAGCCAAGTTGTGGCGGGAGACGAGCAGTACTTC
>.|TRBJ2-5|TRBV10-3|.
CAISESALYQETQYF
TGTGCCATCAGTGAGTCGGCTTTGTACCAAGAGACCCAGTACTTC
>many|TRBJ2-4|TRBV29-1|.
CSAGSENIQYF
TGCAGCGCGGGGTCGGAAAACATTCAGTACTTC
>.|TRBJ1-5|TRBV10-3|TRBD1
CAISGQGARQPQHF
TGTGCCATCAGCGGACAGGGGGCGCGTCAGCCCCAGCATTTT
>few|TRBJ2-7|TRBV6-1|TRBD1
CASSVQGASYEQYF
TGTGCCAGCAGTGTGCAGGGGGCCTCCTACGAGCAGTACTTC
>.|TRBJ2-1|TRBV29-1|TRBD2
CSVEESGLAGYNEQFF
TGCAGCGTTGAAGAATCCGGACTAGCGGGGTACAATGAGCAGTTCTTC
>.|TRBJ1-2|TRBV12-5|.
CASGLDSQGGYGYTF
TGTGCTAGTGGTTTGGACTCACAGGGCGGCTATGGCTACACCTTC
>.|TRBJ2-1|TRBV20-1|TRBD2
CSARAPGLARYNEQFF
TGCAGTGCTAGAGCTCCTGGACTAGCCAGGTACAATGAGCAGTTCTTC
>.|TRBJ2-3|TRBV12-3/TRBV12-4|TRBD2
CASSLLGGGTDTQYF
TGTGCCAGCAGTTTACTTGGGGGAGGGACAGATACGCAGTATTTT
>.|TRBJ2-5|TRBV12-3/TRBV12-4|.
CASRPHQTGFRETQYF
TGTGCCAGCAGACCGCACCAAACAGGGTTCAGGGAGACCCAGTACTTC
>.|TRBJ1-1|TRBV20-1|.
CSATYLTGNTEAFF
TGCAGTGCTACCTACCTAACAGGGAACACTGAAGCTTTCTTT
>.|TRBJ2-1|TRBV5-1|TRBD2
CASSRLAGAEVSQFF
TGCGCCAGCAGCAGGCTAGCGGGGGCCGAGGTGTCTCAGTTCTTC
>.|TRBJ2-4|TRBV6-1|.
CASSPRNIQYF
TGTGCCAGCAGCCCGCGAAACATTCAGTACTTC
>few|TRBJ2-7|TRBV11-3|.
CASSYGRTEGDEQYF
TGTGCCAGCAGCTATGGACGGACAGAGGGTGACGAGCAGTACTTC
>few|TRBJ1-2|TRBV7-3|TRBD1
CASSFMTGGGGYTF
TGTGCCAGCAGCTTCATGACAGGGGGCGGAGGCTACACCTTC
>once|TRBJ2-7|TRBV3-1|.
CASSQERASGYEQYF
TGTGCCAGCAGCCAAGAGAGGGCCAGCGGTTACGAGCAGTACTTC
>.|TRBJ2-5|TRBV2|TRBD2
CASSVGTNRKETQYF
TGTGCCAGCAGTGTGGGGACTAACAGAAAAGAGACCCAGTACTTC
>once|TRBJ2-5|TRBV2|TRBD2
CASSEWGTSGGQETQYF
TGTGCCAGCAGTGAATGGGGGACTAGCGGAGGGCAAGAGACCCAGTACTTC
>few|TRBJ1-2|TRBV5-5|.
CASSLGEGLSSYGYTF
TGTGCCAGCAGCTTGGGAGAAGGGTTGAGCTCCTATGGCTACACCTTC
>few|TRBJ2-1|TRBV12-3/TRBV12-4|.
CASSQGTNEQFF
TGTGCCAGCAGTCAGGGGACGAATGAGCAGTTCTTC
>.|TRBJ1-2|TRBV4-1|.
CASSQVSSGTSNYGYTF
TGCGCCAGCAGCCAAGTGAGTTCCGGGACATCGAACTATGGCTACACCTTC
>.|TRBJ1-4|TRBV30|.
CAWTGPGPKLFF
TGTGCCTGGACCGGACCGGGACCCAAACTGTTTTTT
>.|TRBJ2-7|TRBV28|TRBD1
CASTFDRGRGVTYEQYF
TGTGCCAGCACCTTCGACAGGGGGCGCGGAGTTACCTACGAGCAGTACTTC
>.|TRBJ2-3|TRBV20-1|.
CSGRRRGPSTDTQYF
TGCAGTGGCAGGCGGCGGGGGCCTAGCACAGATACGCAGTATTTT
>once|TRBJ1-5|TRBV29-1|.
CSVGGGTGSNQPQHF
TGCAGCGTTGGGGGGGGGACGGGGAGCAATCAGCCCCAGCATTTT
>.|TRBJ2-7|TRBV12-3/TRBV12-4|TRBD2
CASSPQTSGRIVEQYF
TGTGCCAGCAGTCCCCAAACTAGCGGGAGGATCGTCGAGCAGTACTTC
>few|TRBJ2-5|TRBV29-1|.
CSVGLAQETRYF
TGCAGCGTTGGGCTAGCCCAAGAGACCCGGTACTTC
>once|TRBJ2-3|TRBV10-3|.
CAISESPEGRDTQYF
TGTGCCATCAGTGAGTCCCCAGAGGGGAGAGATACGCAGTATTTT
>.|TRBJ2-7|TRBV29-1|.
CSVVGRYTYEQYF
TGCAGCGTTGTCGGGCGCTATACCTACGAGCAGTACTTC
>.|TRBJ2-1|TRBV29-1|.
CSVGQGSYNEQFF
.
>.|TRBJ2-7|TRBV2|.
CASSEEREYEQYF
TGTGCCAGCAGTGAAGAGAGGGAATACGAGCAGTACTTC